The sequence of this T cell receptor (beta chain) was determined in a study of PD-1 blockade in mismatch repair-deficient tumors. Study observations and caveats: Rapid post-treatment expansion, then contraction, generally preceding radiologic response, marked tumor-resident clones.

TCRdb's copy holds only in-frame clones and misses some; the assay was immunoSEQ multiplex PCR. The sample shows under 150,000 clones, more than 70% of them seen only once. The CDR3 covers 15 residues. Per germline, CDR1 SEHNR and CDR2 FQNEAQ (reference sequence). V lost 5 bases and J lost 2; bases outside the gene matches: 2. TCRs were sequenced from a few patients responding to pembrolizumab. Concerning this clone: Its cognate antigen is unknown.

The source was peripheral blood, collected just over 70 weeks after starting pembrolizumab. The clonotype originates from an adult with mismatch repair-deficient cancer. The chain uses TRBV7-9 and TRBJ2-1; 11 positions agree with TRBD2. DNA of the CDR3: TGTGCCAGCAGCCCACTAGCGGGAGCCTACAATGAGCAGTTCTTC. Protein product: CASSPLAGAYNEQFF.